The entry that follows covers one T cell receptor (beta chain) sequence. Its antigen is not known. The data stem from a study of Ad26.COV2.S vaccination and SARS-CoV-2 variants. Study background: Ad26.COV2.S given intramuscularly, once or twice 56 days apart.

Using immunoSEQ multiplex PCR, the repertoire was profiled, and TCRdb retains in-frame clones only, with some absent. The sample consists of around 300,000 clones, 85% to 90% of them appearing once. As to treatment: roughly 20 received Ad26.COV2.S at low or high dose, single or two shots; several received placebo; per-sample allocation not given. Sampling was performed 63 days after the first vaccine or placebo injection. An adult donor aged 18-55 years was enrolled in Boston. Immunization relied on an Ad26 vector, which expressed Wuhan-strain SARS-CoV-2 spike. Findings and caveats of the study: In vaccinated individuals, spike-specific CD8+ and CD4+ T cell responses reportedly displayed substantial breadth.

The CDR3 has 21 residues. The input for sequencing was peripheral blood, taken in a trial of Ad26.COV2.S vaccine versus placebo. This clonotype was obtained from a person between 18 and 59 years old who received the Ad26.COV2.S COVID-19 vaccine or a placebo. This sequence joins TRBV21-1 and TRBJ2-1; the D call in the table, TRBD2, was not verified against the DNA. TRBV21-1 is a documented pseudogene. CDR3 DNA: TGTGCCAGCAGCAAAGTTTGGCTAGCGGGGGGGCCCTGTAGAGGTTTCAATGAGCAGTTCTTC. The encoded protein is CASSKVWLAGGPCRGFNEQFF.